This TCR beta chain came from a study of pediatric ulcerative colitis. The data were produced by immunoSEQ multiplex PCR, yet TCRdb's version contains in-frame clones alone and is incomplete. The repertoire holds roughly 30,000 clones, with almost 85% as singletons. The germline CDR1 and CDR2 sequences are MGHRA and YSYEKL. The CDR3 totals 15 residues. V lost 4 bases, J lost 2 bases, and 7 bases stayed unmatched. This clone was detected only a few times. This TCR was recovered from a boy under 18 with severe ulcerative colitis. Material for sequencing was blood. V and J are TRBV4-1 and TRBJ1-1; 7 bases are shared with TRBD1. In DNA form, the CDR3 reads TGCGCCAGCAGCCCATGGTACAGGGGAAACACTGAAGCTTTCTTT. It translates to CASSPWYRGNTEAFF.